This TCR beta chain is from a study of CD8+ T cells in alopecia areata. Study-wide results and caveats: Tissue-resident alphabeta T cells belonging to normal skin likewise get sequenced within scalp specimens.

The CDR3 loop spans 15 amino acids. Germline V lookup: CDR1 MGHRA, CDR2 YSYEKL. J gave up 1 base and V 4 bases, and 3 bases lay outside the gene matches. cDNA prepared by RNA extraction and subsequent reverse transcription served as the template for sequencing. Assay: immunoSEQ multiplex PCR; the TCRdb copy retains only in-frame clones and omits some. The table lists about 160,000 clones, about 87% of them singletons. Details on this clone: Antigen unknown.

V is TRBV4-1 and J is TRBJ2-2, with 7 nucleotides matching TRBD1. The source is a human donor with alopecia areata. This specimen was CD8+ T cells sorted from blood, taken at week 0. Here the CDR3 DNA reads TGCGCCAGCAGCCGGACAGGCCTGAACACCGGGGAGCTGTTTTTT. Translated: CASSRTGLNTGELFF.